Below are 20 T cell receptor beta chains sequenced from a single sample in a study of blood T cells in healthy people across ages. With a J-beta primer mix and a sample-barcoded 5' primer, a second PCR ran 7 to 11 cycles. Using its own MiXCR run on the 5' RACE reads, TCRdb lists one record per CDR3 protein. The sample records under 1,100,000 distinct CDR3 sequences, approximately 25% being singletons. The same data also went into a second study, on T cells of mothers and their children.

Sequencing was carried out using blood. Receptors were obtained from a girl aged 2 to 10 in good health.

The CDR3: CATSRDVSVGRRDTEAFF. In DNA, the CDR3 is TGTGCCACCAGCAGAGATGTGTCGGTAGGGAGAAGGGACACTGAAGCTTTCTTT. The chain uses TRBV15 and TRBJ1-1; D uncertain. Trimming left V 0 bases short and J 3 bases short, with 20 bases between. CDR3 length equals 18 residues. The V gene's germline CDR1 is LNHNV and CDR2 YYDKDF (reference sequence).

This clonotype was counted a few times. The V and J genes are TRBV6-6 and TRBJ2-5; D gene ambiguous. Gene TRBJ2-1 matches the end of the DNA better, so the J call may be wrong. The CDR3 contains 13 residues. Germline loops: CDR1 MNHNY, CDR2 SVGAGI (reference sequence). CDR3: CASSYVLDNEQFF. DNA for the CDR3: TGTGCCAGCAGTTACGTCCTAGACAATGAGCAGTTCTTC.

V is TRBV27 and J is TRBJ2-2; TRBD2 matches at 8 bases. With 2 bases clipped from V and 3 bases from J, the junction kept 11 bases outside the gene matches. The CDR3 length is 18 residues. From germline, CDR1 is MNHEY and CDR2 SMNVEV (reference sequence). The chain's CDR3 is CASSLGLAGGHYTGELFF. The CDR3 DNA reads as TGTGCCAGCAGTTTAGGATTGGCGGGGGGCCATTACACCGGGGAGCTGTTTTTT.

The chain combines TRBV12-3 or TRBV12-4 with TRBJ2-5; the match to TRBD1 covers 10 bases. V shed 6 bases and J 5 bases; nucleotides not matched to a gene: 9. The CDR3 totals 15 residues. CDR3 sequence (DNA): TGTGCCAGCAGAGAGACAGGGGGCGAGAAGGAGACCCAGTACTTC. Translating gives CASRETGGEKETQYF.

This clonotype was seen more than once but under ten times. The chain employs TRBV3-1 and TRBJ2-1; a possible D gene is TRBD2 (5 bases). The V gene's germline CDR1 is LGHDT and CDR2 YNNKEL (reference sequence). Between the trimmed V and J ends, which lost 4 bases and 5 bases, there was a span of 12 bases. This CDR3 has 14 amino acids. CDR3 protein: CASSPGLGNNEQFF. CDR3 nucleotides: TGTGCCAGCAGCCCCGGACTGGGAAACAATGAGCAGTTCTTC.

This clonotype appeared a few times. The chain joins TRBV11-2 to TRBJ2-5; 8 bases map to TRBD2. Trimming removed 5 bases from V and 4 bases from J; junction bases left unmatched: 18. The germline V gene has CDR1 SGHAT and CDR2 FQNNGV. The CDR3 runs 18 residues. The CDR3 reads CASSLRGAASGQRETQYF. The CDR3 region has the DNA TGTGCCAGCAGCCTCCGAGGAGCAGCTAGCGGGCAAAGAGAGACCCAGTACTTC. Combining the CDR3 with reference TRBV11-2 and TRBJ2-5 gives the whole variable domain EAGVAQSPRYKIIEKRQSVAFWCNPISGHATLYWYQQILGQGPKLLIQFQNNGVVDDSQLPKDRFSAERLKGVDSTLKIQPAKLEDSAVYLCASSLRGAASGQRETQYFGPGTRLLVL.

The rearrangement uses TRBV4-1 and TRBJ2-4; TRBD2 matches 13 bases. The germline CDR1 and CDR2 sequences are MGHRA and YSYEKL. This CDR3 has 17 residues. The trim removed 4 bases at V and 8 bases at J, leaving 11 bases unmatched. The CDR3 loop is CASSPGLAGAPVYIQYF. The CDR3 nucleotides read TGCGCCAGCAGCCCCGGACTAGCGGGGGCTCCAGTCTACATTCAGTACTTC.

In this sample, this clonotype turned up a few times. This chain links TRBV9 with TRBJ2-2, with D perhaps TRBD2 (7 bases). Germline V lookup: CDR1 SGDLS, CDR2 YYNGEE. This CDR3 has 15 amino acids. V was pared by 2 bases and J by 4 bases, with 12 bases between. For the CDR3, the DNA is TGTGCCAGCAGCGTCCAGGGAGGGGGCACCGGGGAGCTGTTTTTT. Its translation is CASSVQGGGTGELFF.

The CDR3 bases are TGTGCCAGCAGTGCGGAGGCGGTTCAAGAGACCCAGTACTTC. As protein: CASSAEAVQETQYF. The chain links TRBV2 to TRBJ2-5; D possibly corresponds to TRBD2 (5 bases). This CDR3 contains 14 residues. Germline V gene lookup returns CDR1 SNHLY and CDR2 FYNNEI. V lost 4 bases and J 2 bases, leaving 11 bases between the germline ends.

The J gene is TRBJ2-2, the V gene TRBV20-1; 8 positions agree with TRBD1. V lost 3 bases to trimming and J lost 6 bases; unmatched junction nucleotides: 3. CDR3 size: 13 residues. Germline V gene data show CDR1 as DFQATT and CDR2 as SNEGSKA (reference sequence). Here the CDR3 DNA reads TGCAGTGCTAGGGCACAGGGGGCCGGGGAGCTGTTTTTT. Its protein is CSARAQGAGELFF.

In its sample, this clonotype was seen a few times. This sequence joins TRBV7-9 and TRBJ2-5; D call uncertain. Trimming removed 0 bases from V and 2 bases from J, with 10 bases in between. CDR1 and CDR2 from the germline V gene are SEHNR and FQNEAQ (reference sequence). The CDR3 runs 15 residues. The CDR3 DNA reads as TGTGCCAGCAGCTTAGCACGGGTAGATCAAGAGACCCAGTACTTC. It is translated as CASSLARVDQETQYF.

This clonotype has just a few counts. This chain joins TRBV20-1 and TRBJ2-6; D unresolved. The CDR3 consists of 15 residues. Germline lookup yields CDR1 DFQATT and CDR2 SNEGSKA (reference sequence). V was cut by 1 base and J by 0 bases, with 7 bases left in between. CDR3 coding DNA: TGCAGTGCTAGAGGGGCCTTCTCTGGGGCCAACGTCCTGACTTTC. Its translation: CSARGAFSGANVLTF.

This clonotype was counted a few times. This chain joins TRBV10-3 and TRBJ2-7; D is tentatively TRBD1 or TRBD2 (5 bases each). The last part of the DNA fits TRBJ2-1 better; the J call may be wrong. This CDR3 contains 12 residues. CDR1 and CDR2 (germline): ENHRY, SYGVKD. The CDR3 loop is CAIGKGRDEQFF. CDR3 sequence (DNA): TGTGCCATCGGGAAGGGGCGGGATGAGCAGTTCTTC.

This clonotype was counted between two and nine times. The DNA for the CDR3 is TGTGCCAGCAGCTTAGCTAGCGTTCAAAGCTCCTACGAGCAGTACTTC. Encoded protein: CASSLASVQSSYEQYF. This chain uses TRBV7-2 with TRBJ2-5, with a tentative D call TRBD2 (5 bases). TRBJ2-7 explains the end of the DNA better; the J call may be wrong. This CDR3 contains 16 residues. CDR1 and CDR2 (germline): SGHTA, FQGNSA.

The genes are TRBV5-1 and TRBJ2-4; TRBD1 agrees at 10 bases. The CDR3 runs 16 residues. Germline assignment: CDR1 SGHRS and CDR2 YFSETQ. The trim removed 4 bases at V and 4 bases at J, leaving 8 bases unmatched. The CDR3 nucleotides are TGCGCCAGCAGCCCTTGGGACAGGGGAAATAAAAACATTCAGTACTTC. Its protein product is CASSPWDRGNKNIQYF.

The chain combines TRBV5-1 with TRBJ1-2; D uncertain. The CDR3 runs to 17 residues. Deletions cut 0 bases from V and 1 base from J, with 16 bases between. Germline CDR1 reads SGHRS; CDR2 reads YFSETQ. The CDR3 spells CASSLASQETFNYGYTF. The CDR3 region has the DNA TGCGCCAGCAGCTTGGCCTCTCAGGAGACATTTAACTATGGCTACACCTTC.

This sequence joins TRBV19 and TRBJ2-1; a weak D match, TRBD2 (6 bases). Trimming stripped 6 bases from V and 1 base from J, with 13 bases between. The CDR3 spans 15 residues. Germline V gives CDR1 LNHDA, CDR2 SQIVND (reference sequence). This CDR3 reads CASSHPGLSYNEQFF. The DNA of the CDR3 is TGTGCCAGTAGCCACCCGGGACTGTCCTACAATGAGCAGTTCTTC.

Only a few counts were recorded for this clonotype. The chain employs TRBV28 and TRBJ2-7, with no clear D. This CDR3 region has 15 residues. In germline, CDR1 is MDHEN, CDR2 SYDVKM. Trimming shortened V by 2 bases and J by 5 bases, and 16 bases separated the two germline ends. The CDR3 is CASSLRTASPNEQYF. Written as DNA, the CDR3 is TGTGCCAGCAGTTTAAGAACAGCATCCCCCAACGAGCAGTACTTC.

The CDR3, as DNA: TGCAGCGTTGAGGAGACAGGGATGGAGACCCAGTACTTC. Translating it yields CSVEETGMETQYF. The chain employs TRBV29-1 and TRBJ2-5; 7 bases agree with TRBD1. This CDR3 contains 13 residues. Germline trimming cut 3 bases from V and 5 bases from J; bases unmatched to any gene: 6. Germline V gene sequence: CDR1 SQVTM, CDR2 ANQGSEA.

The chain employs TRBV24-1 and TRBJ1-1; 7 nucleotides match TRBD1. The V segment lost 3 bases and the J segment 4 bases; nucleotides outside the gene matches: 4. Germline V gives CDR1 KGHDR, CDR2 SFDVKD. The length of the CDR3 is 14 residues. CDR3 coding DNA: TGTGCCACCAGTGATGCTTCAGGGGGCACTGAAGCTTTCTTT. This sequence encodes CATSDASGGTEAFF.